The clone carrying this T cell receptor beta chain was seen a handful of times. Its antigen is currently unknown. Amplified TCR beta CDR3 regions came from RNA transcripts. HTBI primers drove first-round RT-PCR of the TCR CDR3. From the multiplex PCR reads, TCRdb called clonotypes with MiXCR, one entry per CDR3 protein. The table shows approximately 330,000 distinct CDR3 sequences, with approximately 13% occurring only once. V dropped 0 bases and J dropped 0; count of bases not matched to a gene: 14. The germline gives CDR1 MNHEY, CDR2 SMNVEV (reference sequence). There are 20 residues in the CDR3. This specimen belongs to a study of T cells in Graves' hyperthyroidism and ophthalmopathy. Study-wide findings and caveats: Peripheral blood also featured most of the thyroid clonotypes expanded above 0.001.

Investigators excluded patients with uncontrolled infection, other autoimmune disease, pregnancy or lactation. Thyroid ultrasound, orbital computed tomography, clinical symptoms, and serum thyroxine and TRAb underpinned diagnoses. This clonotype originated in a woman aged 40 to 50 with Graves' ophthalmopathy. Sequenced: blood. The chain recombines TRBV27 with TRBJ2-3; 8 bases align to TRBD2. CDR3 protein: CASSLSTPPGLAASTDTQYF. In DNA, the CDR3 is TGTGCCAGCAGTTTATCGACCCCACCCGGACTAGCAGCTAGCACAGATACGCAGTATTTT.